Listed below are T cell receptor beta chains from one sample, sequenced in a study of blood T cell repertoires in COVID-19. The protocol was immunoSEQ multiplex PCR, while the TCRdb copy is restricted to in-frame clones and leaves out a portion. The sample holds approximately 250,000 clones, 84% seen once. The sample comprised peripheral blood. These receptors were collected from a man aged 40-50 years who had recovered from COVID-19. The CDR3 runs from the conserved cysteine through the conserved F or W. D genes are given only for firm matches. Only part of the rows carry a size: once, few, many, or a class if the clone is expanded.

cdr3_aa	cdr3_nt	clone_size	d_call	v_call	j_call
CASSGQGRLSEETQYF	TGTGCCAGCAGCGGCCAGGGCCGGTTATCTGAAGAGACCCAGTACTTC	NA	NA	TRBV11-3	TRBJ2-5
CASSPDRTETQYF	TGTGCCAGCTCACCCGACAGGACGGAGACCCAGTACTTC	NA	NA	TRBV18	TRBJ2-5
CASSSLPGGGPSTDTQYF	TGTGCCAGCAGCTCCCTCCCGGGCGGGGGGCCGAGCACAGATACGCAGTATTTT	NA	TRBD2	TRBV5-6	TRBJ2-3
CASSPWGQSYEQYF	TGTGCCAGCAGCCCCTGGGGACAGTCCTACGAGCAGTACTTC	NA	TRBD1	TRBV7-9	TRBJ2-7
CSETGNSTYEQYF	TGCAGCGAGACAGGGAACTCTACTTACGAGCAGTACTTC	once	TRBD1	TRBV29-1	TRBJ2-7
CSVGDSGYTGELFF	TGCAGCGTTGGCGATTCAGGGTACACCGGGGAGCTGTTTTTT	NA	NA	TRBV29-1	TRBJ2-2
CASSDVGRWTYEQYF	TGTGCCAGCAGTGACGTCGGGAGGTGGACCTACGAGCAGTACTTC	NA	TRBD2	TRBV27	TRBJ2-7
CAWKPWASGNGNTIYF	TGTGCCTGGAAACCCTGGGCGTCGGGGAATGGAAACACCATATATTTT	NA	NA	TRBV30	TRBJ1-3
CASSKEGHRQGDLKNIQYF	TGTGCCAGCAGCAAAGAAGGTCATAGGCAGGGGGACCTCAAAAACATTCAGTACTTC	NA	NA	TRBV21-1	TRBJ2-4
CASSSQGTVVDEKLFF	TGTGCCAGCTCATCACAGGGGACAGTAGTGGACGAAAAACTGTTTTTT	NA	TRBD1	TRBV18	TRBJ1-4
CASNILPSGGNTGELFF	TGCGCCAGCAACATCCTACCTAGCGGGGGAAACACCGGGGAGCTGTTTTTT	NA	TRBD2	TRBV5-1	TRBJ2-2
CASSYLGHPGETQYF	TGTGCCAGCAGTTACTTAGGACACCCCGGGGAGACCCAGTACTTC	NA	NA	TRBV6-2/TRBV6-3	TRBJ2-5
CASSFRGTGRYSYEQYF	TGTGCCAGCAGCTTTAGGGGTACAGGGCGCTACTCCTACGAGCAGTACTTC	once	NA	TRBV5-5	TRBJ2-7
CASSPAGHRAGNTIYF	TGTGCCAGCTCACCGGCTGGGCACAGGGCTGGAAACACCATATATTTT	NA	NA	TRBV18	TRBJ1-3
CASSQDSAGDNSPLHF	TGCGCCAGCAGCCAAGATTCAGCAGGCGATAATTCACCCCTCCACTTT	NA	NA	TRBV4-3	TRBJ1-6
CASSRQGSNQPQHF	TGTGCCAGCAGCCGACAGGGAAGCAATCAGCCCCAGCATTTT	NA	TRBD1	TRBV27	TRBJ1-5
CASSSGTGSMNTEAFF	TGTGCCAGCTCATCCGGGACAGGGTCAATGAACACTGAAGCTTTCTTT	NA	TRBD1	TRBV18	TRBJ1-1
CASSLTASGGDQNTEAFF	TGTGCCAGCAGCTTAACCGCCTCAGGAGGGGACCAGAACACTGAAGCTTTCTTT	NA	NA	TRBV7-9	TRBJ1-1
CASSYLAFTQYF	TGTGCCAGCAGTTATCTGGCCTTTACGCAGTATTTT	NA	NA	TRBV6-2/TRBV6-3	TRBJ2-3
CASSELMAGKHEQYF	TGCGCCAGCAGTGAGTTGATGGCAGGGAAGCACGAGCAGTACTTC	NA	NA	TRBV10-1	TRBJ2-7
CASSKPSEMTGPQHF	TGTGCCAGTAGTAAACCCTCTGAAATGACAGGGCCCCAGCATTTT	NA	NA	TRBV19	TRBJ1-5
CASSKSGAGGPGYNEQFF	TGTGCCAGCAGCAAAAGCGGAGCGGGAGGGCCGGGTTACAATGAGCAGTTCTTC	NA	NA	TRBV21-1	TRBJ2-1
CASTKAGESQETQYF	TGCGCCAGCACCAAAGCGGGGGAGTCCCAAGAGACCCAGTACTTC	NA	TRBD2	TRBV5-1	TRBJ2-5
CASSLQTREADTQYF	TGCGCCAGCAGCCTGCAGACTCGAGAGGCTGATACGCAGTATTTT	NA	NA	TRBV5-1	TRBJ2-3
CASSLAQGYGYTF	TGTGCCAGCAGCTTGGCACAGGGATATGGCTACACCTTC	NA	NA	TRBV5-8	TRBJ1-2
CASSLVQEAIYEQFF	TGTGCCAGCAGCTTAGTCCAGGAGGCCATCTATGAGCAGTTCTTC	NA	NA	TRBV11-3	TRBJ2-1
CASSLAYRGRNTEAFF	TGTGCCAGCAGCTTAGCATACAGGGGGCGGAACACTGAAGCTTTCTTT	NA	TRBD1	TRBV7-9	TRBJ1-1
CASSFEKNEQYF	TGTGCCAGCAGCTTTGAGAAAAACGAGCAGTACTTC	NA	NA	TRBV11-2	TRBJ2-7
CASSLSAGEAFF	TGTGCCAGCAGCTTATCGGCAGGGGAAGCTTTCTTT	NA	NA	TRBV5-6	TRBJ1-1
CASSIQGAGDTQYF	TGTGCCAGTAGTATACAGGGGGCGGGAGATACGCAGTATTTT	NA	TRBD1	TRBV19	TRBJ2-3
CASSWLAGGDNEQFF	TGTGCCAGCAGCTGGCTAGCGGGGGGCGACAATGAGCAGTTCTTC	NA	TRBD2	TRBV5-6	TRBJ2-1
CASSLDRSRNYNEQFF	TGTGCCAGCAGCTTAGATCGGTCTAGAAACTACAATGAGCAGTTCTTC	NA	NA	TRBV7-2	TRBJ2-1
CAWSFPVGSYNEQFF	TGTGCCTGGAGTTTCCCGGTCGGGAGTTACAATGAGCAGTTCTTC	once	NA	TRBV30	TRBJ2-1
CASSYEEDEQYF	TGTGCCAGCAGTTACGAAGAGGACGAGCAGTACTTC	NA	NA	TRBV6-6	TRBJ2-7
CSVEGRDGVYEQYF	TGCAGCGTTGAAGGGCGGGACGGGGTCTACGAGCAGTACTTC	NA	NA	TRBV29-1	TRBJ2-7
CASSRQGLTDTQYF	TGTGCCAGCAGCCGCCAGGGCCTCACAGATACGCAGTATTTT	NA	NA	TRBV11-3	TRBJ2-3
CASSQTPGQGDEQFF	TGCGCCAGCAGCCAAACACCGGGACAGGGCGATGAGCAGTTCTTC	NA	TRBD1	TRBV4-3	TRBJ2-1
CASSWPEQFF	TGTGCCAGCAGCTGGCCGGAGCAGTTCTTC	NA	NA	TRBV7-8	TRBJ2-1
CASSPQGQETQYF	TGTGCCAGCTCACCACAGGGGCAGGAGACCCAGTACTTC	NA	NA	TRBV18	TRBJ2-5
CASSYTGTRQETQYF	TGTGCCAGCAGTTACACCGGGACAAGGCAAGAGACCCAGTACTTC	once	NA	TRBV6-5	TRBJ2-5
CASSLDPTTYGYTF	TGTGCCAGCAGCTTAGATCCGACAACCTATGGCTACACCTTC	NA	NA	TRBV11-2	TRBJ1-2
CASREQGALGSPLHF	TGTGCCAGCAGGGAGCAGGGGGCCCTAGGTTCACCCCTCCACTTT	NA	TRBD1	TRBV2	TRBJ1-6
CASSPMGDNEQFF	TGTGCCAGCAGCCCCATGGGAGACAATGAGCAGTTCTTC	NA	NA	TRBV27	TRBJ2-1
CASSLGQGDGYTF	TGCGCCAGCAGCCTGGGACAGGGGGACGGCTACACCTTC	NA	TRBD1	TRBV4-3	TRBJ1-2
CASSQQRSINTEAFF	TGCGCCAGCAGCCAGCAGAGGTCGATTAACACTGAAGCTTTCTTT	NA	NA	TRBV4-3	TRBJ1-1